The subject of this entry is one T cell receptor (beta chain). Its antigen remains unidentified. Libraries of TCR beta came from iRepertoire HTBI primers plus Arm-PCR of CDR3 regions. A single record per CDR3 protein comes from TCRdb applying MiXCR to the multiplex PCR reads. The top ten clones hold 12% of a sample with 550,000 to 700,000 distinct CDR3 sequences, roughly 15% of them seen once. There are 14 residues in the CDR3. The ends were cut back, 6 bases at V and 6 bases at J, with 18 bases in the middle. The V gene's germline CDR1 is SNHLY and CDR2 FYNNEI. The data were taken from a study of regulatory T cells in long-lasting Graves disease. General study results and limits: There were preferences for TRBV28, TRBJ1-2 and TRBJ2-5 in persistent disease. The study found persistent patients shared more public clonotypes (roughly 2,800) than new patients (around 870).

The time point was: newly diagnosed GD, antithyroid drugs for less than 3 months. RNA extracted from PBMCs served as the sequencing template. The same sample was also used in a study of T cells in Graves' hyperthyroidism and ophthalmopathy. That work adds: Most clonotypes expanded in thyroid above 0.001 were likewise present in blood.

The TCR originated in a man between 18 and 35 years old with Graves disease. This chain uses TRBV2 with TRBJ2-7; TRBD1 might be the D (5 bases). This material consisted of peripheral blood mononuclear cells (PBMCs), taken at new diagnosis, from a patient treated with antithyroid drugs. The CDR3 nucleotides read TGTGCCAGCAGGACGGACGTAGGGGTCTCCGAGCAGTACTTC. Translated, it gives CASRTDVGVSEQYF. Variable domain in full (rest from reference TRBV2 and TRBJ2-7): EPEVTQTPSHQVTQMGQEVILRCVPISNHLYFYWYRQILGQKVEFLVSFYNNEISEKSEIFDDQFSVERPDGSNFTLKIRSTKLEDSAMYFCASRTDVGVSEQYFGPGTRLTVT.